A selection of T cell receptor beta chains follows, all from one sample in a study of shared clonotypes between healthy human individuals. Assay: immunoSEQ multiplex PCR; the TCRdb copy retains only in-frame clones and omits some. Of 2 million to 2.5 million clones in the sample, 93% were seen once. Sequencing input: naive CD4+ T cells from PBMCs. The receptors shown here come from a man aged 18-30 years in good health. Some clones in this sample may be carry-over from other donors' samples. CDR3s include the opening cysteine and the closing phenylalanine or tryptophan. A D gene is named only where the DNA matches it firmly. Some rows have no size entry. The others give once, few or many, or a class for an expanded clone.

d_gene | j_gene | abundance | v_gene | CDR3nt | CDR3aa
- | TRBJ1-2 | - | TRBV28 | TGTGCCAGCAGTCCCTCCGATTTGAGGGCCGGCTATGGCTACACCTTC | CASSPSDLRAGYGYTF
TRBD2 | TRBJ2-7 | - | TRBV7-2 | TGTGCCAGCAGCCCTAGCGGATCCTACGAGCAGTACTTC | CASSPSGSYEQYF
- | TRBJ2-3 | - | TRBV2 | TGTGCCAGCAGTGAATGGCAGGCCCCTACAAGTATTAGCACAGATACGCAGTATTTT | CASSEWQAPTSISTDTQYF
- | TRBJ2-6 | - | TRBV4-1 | TGCGCCAGCAGCCGGGGGGGGCGGGAGTCTGGGGCCAACGTCCTGACTTTC | CASSRGGRESGANVLTF
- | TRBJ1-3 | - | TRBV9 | TGTGCCAGCAGCTCGTCCCATACGAAGACTGGAAACACCATATATTTT | CASSSSHTKTGNTIYF
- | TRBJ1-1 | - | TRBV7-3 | TGTGCCAGCAGCTTAGAGGGTCGGAACACTGAAGCTTTCTTT | CASSLEGRNTEAFF
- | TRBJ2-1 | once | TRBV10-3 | TGTGCCATCAGCTCCCGAGTAGGGTCCTACAATGAGCAGTTCTTC | CAISSRVGSYNEQFF
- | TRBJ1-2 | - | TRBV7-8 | TGTGCCAGCAGCCAAACGGAAGGTGGCTACACCTTC | CASSQTEGGYTF
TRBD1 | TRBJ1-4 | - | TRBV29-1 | TGCATCGGGACAGGGAATGAAAAACTGTTTTTT | CIGTGNEKLFF
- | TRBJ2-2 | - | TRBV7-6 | TGTGCCAGCACGATGGGCGGGACGAACACCGGGGAGCTGTTTTTT | CASTMGGTNTGELFF
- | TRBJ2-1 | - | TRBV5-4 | TGTGCCAGCAGCTTGCACGACTCCTACAATGAGCAGTTCTTC | CASSLHDSYNEQFF
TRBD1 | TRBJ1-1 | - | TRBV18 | TGTGCCAGCTCACAGACAGGGGTCACTGAAGCTTTCTTT | CASSQTGVTEAFF
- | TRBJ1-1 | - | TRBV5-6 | TGTGCCAGCAGCTTGAACAGGGATACTGAAGCTTTCTTT | CASSLNRDTEAFF
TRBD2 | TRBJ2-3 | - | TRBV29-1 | TGCAGCGTTCGGCTAGCGGCCCCGGGCACAGATACGCAGTATTTT | CSVRLAAPGTDTQYF
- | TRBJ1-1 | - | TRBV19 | TGTGCCAGTAAAATGAATAGTTTGTACGAGAACACTGAAGCTTTCTTT | CASKMNSLYENTEAFF
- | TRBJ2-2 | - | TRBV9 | TGTGCCAGCAGCCTCCGGTTGTCCAGCACCGGGGAGCTGTTTTTT | CASSLRLSSTGELFF
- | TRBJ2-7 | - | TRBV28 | TGTGCCAGCAGTTTTCCCTACCGTCCCTACGAGCAGTACTTC | CASSFPYRPYEQYF
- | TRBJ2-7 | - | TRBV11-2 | TGTGCCAGCAGCTCTTTAGCGGCGAGCTCCTACGAGCAGTACTTC | CASSSLAASSYEQYF
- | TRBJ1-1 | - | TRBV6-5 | TGTGCCAGCGGACACTTGAACACTGAAGCTTTCTTT | CASGHLNTEAFF
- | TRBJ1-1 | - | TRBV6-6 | TGTGCCAGCAGTTACCGGGACCCCACTGAAGCTTTCTTT | CASSYRDPTEAFF
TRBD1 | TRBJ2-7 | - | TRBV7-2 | TGTGCCAGCAGCCGGGACAGGGGCTACGAGCAGTACTTC | CASSRDRGYEQYF
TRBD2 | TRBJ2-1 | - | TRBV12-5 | TGTGCTAGTGGTGAGGGACTAGCGGGAGAACTCGAGCAGTTCTTC | CASGEGLAGELEQFF
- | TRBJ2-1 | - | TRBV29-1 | TGCAGCGTTGTTAGCTTTGAGGGGGGCGTCTACAATGAGCAGTTCTTC | CSVVSFEGGVYNEQFF
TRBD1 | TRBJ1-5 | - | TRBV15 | TGTGCCACCAGCAGGACAGGGTATAGCAATCAGCCCCAGCATTTT | CATSRTGYSNQPQHF
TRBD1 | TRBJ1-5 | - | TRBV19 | TGTGCCAGTACCCCCGGACAGGGAAATCAGCCCCAGCATTTT | CASTPGQGNQPQHF
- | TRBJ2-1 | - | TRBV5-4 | TGTGCCAGCAGCCCCCCCCTGCAGGGTGGTGAGCAGTTCTTC | CASSPPLQGGEQFF
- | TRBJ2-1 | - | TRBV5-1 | TGCGCCAGCAGCTTGGTAGCGGCTGGGTCCTACAATGAGCAGTTCTTC | CASSLVAAGSYNEQFF
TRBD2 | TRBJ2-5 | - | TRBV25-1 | TGTGCCAGCAGTGGTTCCGGGGCGGGGGGAGAGACCCAGTACTTC | CASSGSGAGGETQYF
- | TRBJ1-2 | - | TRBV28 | TGTGCCAGCAGTTTTATGGGTGGCTACACCTTC | CASSFMGGYTF